These 5 T cell receptor beta chains were all obtained from the same sample, sequenced in a study of blood T cell repertoires in COVID-19. Sequenced by immunoSEQ multiplex PCR; TCRdb stores in-frame clones only, minus some. The sample includes around 190,000 clones, 86% of them seen just once. Input material: PBMCs or T cells enriched from blood (not recorded which). Source of these receptors: a woman aged 35 to 49 in a cohort exposed to, infected with or recovered from COVID-19 (not recorded which).

This chain links TRBV5-6 with TRBJ2-7, with TRBD1 identical over 7 bases. This CDR3 spans 14 amino acids. Germline V CDR1 and CDR2: SGHDT, YYEEEE. The V and J ends lost 2 bases and 6 bases, in that order; junction bases with no gene match: 8. The DNA of the CDR3 is TGTGCCAGCAGCTTTAGGGGGCCATTGGGCGAGCAGTACTTC. The encoded protein is CASSFRGPLGEQYF.

This chain joins TRBV29-1 and TRBJ2-3, with D tentatively TRBD2 (5 bases). The germline V gene has CDR1 SQVTM and CDR2 ANQGSEA. The CDR3 totals 16 residues. V was clipped by 4 bases and J by 0 bases, with 17 bases between them. CDR3 protein: CSVGVSSGRSTDTQYF. In nucleotides, the CDR3 is TGCAGCGTTGGCGTATCCAGCGGAAGGAGCACAGATACGCAGTATTTT.

The chain uses TRBV7-6 and TRBJ2-2; possibly TRBD2 for D (6 bases). The CDR3 spans 17 residues. CDR1 is SGHVS, CDR2 FNYEAQ, per germline. The V and J ends lost 1 base and 3 bases respectively, with 15 bases between them. The CDR3 DNA follows: TGTGCCAGCAGCTTAGGATTGGGGACGGGGGACACCGGGGAGCTGTTTTTT. Amino acid sequence: CASSLGLGTGDTGELFF.

The chain couples TRBV7-9 to TRBJ2-7; TRBD1 matches 7 bases. Germline V lookup: CDR1 SEHNR, CDR2 FQNEAQ (reference sequence). V trimming: 5 bases; J trimming: 6 bases; junction bases outside the gene matches: 7. The CDR3 is 13 amino acids. The CDR3 nucleotides read TGTGCCAGCAGCCCGAGGGACAGAGGCGAGCAGTACTTC. This sequence encodes CASSPRDRGEQYF.

V gene TRBV7-2 combines with J gene TRBJ2-7; 15 bases fit TRBD2. Trimming cost V 3 bases and J 2 bases; bases outside gene matches: 5. The CDR3 covers 17 residues. CDR1 and CDR2 from the germline V gene are SGHTA and FQGNSA. The CDR3 protein is CASSFERTSGRAYEQYF. CDR3 coding DNA: TGTGCCAGCAGCTTCGAAAGGACTAGCGGGAGGGCCTACGAGCAGTACTTC.